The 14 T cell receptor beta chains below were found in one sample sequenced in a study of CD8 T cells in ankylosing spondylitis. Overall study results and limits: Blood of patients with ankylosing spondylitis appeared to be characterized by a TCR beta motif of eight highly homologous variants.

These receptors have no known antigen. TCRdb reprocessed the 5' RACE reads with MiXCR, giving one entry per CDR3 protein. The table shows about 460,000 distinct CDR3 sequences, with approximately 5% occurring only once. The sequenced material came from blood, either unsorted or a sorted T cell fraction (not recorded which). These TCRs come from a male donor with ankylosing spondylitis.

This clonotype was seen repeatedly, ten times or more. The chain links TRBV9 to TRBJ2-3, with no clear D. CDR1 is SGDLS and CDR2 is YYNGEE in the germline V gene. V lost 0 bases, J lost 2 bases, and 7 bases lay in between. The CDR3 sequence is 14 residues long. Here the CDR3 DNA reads TGTGCCAGCAGCGTAGTTAGTCCCACAGATACGCAGTATTTT. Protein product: CASSVVSPTDTQYF.

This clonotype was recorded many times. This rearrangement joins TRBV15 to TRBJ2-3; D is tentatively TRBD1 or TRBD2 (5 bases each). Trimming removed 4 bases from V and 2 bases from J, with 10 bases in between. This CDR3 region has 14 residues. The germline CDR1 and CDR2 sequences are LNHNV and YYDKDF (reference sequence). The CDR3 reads CATSTGTDTDTQYF. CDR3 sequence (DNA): TGTGCCACCAGCACCGGGACGGACACAGATACGCAGTATTTT. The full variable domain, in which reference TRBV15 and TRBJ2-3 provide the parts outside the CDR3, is DAMVIQNPRYQVTQFGKPVTLSCSQTLNHNVMYWYQQKSSQAPKLLFHYYDKDFNNEADTPDNFQSRRPNTSFCFLDIRSPGLGDTAMYLCATSTGTDTDTQYFGPGTRLTVL.

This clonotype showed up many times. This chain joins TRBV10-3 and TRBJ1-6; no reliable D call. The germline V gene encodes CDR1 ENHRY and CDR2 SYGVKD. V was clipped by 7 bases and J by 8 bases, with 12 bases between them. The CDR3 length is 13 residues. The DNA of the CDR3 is TGTGCCATCAAACCGGAACGGGATTCACCCCTCCACTTT. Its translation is CAIKPERDSPLHF.

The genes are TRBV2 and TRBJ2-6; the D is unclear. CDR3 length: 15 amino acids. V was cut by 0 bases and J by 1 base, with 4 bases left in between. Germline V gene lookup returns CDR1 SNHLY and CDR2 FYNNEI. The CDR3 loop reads CASSEAQSGANVLTF. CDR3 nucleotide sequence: TGTGCCAGCAGTGAAGCGCAATCTGGGGCCAACGTCCTGACTTTC.

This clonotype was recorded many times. CDR3 amino acids: CASSRTDRENSPLHF. In DNA, the CDR3 is TGCGCCAGCAGCCGGACGGACAGGGAGAATTCACCCCTCCACTTT. The chain couples TRBV4-1 to TRBJ1-6, with 8 bases lining up with TRBD1. J lost 7 bases, V lost 4 bases, and 6 bases had no gene match. The CDR3 loop spans 15 amino acids. From germline, CDR1 is MGHRA and CDR2 YSYEKL.

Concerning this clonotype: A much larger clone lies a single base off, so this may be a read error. CDR3 sequence reads: CASRFFPGGEALF. The CDR3 DNA reads TGCGCCAGCAGATTTTTCCCTGGAGGTGAAGCTCTCTTT. The V call is TRBV5-1, the J call TRBJ1-1; no definite D call. This CDR3 is built from 13 residues. Germline assignment: CDR1 SGHRS and CDR2 YFSETQ.

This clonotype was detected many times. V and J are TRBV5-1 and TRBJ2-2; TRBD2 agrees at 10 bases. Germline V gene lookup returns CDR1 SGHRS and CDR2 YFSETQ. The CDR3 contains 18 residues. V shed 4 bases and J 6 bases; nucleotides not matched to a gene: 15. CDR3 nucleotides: TGCGCCAGCAGCCACATGGGACTAGCGAGAGAGAGATCCGGGGAGCTGTTTTTT. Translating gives CASSHMGLARERSGELFF.

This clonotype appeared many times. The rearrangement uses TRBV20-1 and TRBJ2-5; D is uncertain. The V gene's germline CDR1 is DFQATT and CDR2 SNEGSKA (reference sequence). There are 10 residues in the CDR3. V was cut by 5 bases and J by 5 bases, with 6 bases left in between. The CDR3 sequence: CSAYRETQYF. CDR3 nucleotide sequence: TGCAGTGCTTATCGGGAGACCCAGTACTTC.

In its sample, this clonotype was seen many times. The CDR3 reads CSVEDRGTNEKLFF. The CDR3 region has the DNA TGCAGCGTTGAAGACAGGGGGACTAATGAAAAACTGTTTTTT. The chain carries TRBV29-1 and TRBJ1-4, with 7 bases matching TRBD1. This CDR3 region has 14 residues. J lost 2 bases, V lost 0 bases, and 0 bases had no gene match. Germline assignment: CDR1 SQVTM and CDR2 ANQGSEA.

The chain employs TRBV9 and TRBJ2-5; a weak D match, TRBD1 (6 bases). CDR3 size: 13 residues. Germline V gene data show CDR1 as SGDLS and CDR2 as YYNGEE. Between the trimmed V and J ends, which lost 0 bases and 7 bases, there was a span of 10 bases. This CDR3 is CASSVGGLGTQYF. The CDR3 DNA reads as TGTGCCAGCAGCGTAGGGGGGCTCGGGACCCAGTACTTC.

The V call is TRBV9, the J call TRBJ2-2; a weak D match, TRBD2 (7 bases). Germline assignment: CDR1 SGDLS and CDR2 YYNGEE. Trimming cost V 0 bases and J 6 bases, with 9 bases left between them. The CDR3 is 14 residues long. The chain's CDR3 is CASSVEGGAGELFF. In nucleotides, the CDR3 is TGTGCCAGCAGCGTAGAAGGGGGGGCCGGGGAGCTGTTTTTT.

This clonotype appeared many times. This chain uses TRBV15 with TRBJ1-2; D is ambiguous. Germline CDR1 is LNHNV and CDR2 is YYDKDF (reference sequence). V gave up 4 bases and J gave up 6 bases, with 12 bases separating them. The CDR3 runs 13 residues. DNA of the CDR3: TGTGCCACCAGCAAAGAAGGAGGAGATGGCTACACCTTC. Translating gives CATSKEGGDGYTF.

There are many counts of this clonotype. The CDR3: CSGYGDNYGYTF. CDR3 coding DNA: TGCAGCGGGTACGGCGATAACTATGGCTACACCTTC. The chain uses TRBV20-1 and TRBJ1-2, with D hard to call. CDR1 and CDR2 from the germline V gene are DFQATT and SNEGSKA (reference sequence). This CDR3 comprises 12 residues.

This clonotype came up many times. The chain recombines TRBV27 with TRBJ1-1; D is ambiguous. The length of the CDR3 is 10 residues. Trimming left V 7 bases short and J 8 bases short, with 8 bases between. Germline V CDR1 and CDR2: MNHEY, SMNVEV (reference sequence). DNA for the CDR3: TGTGCCAGCAAAGGCGGGGAAGCTTTCTTT. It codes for CASKGGEAFF.